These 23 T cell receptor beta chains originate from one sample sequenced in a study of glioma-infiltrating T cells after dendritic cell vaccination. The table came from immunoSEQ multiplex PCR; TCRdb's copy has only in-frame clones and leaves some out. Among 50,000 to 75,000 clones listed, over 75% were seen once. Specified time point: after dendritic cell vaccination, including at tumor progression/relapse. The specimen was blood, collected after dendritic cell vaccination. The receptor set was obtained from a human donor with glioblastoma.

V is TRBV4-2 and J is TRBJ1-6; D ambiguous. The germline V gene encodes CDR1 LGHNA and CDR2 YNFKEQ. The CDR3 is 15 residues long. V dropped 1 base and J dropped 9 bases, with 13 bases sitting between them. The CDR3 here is CASSQATELSSPLHF. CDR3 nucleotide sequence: TGTGCCAGCAGCCAAGCTACGGAGTTATCTTCACCCCTCCACTTT.

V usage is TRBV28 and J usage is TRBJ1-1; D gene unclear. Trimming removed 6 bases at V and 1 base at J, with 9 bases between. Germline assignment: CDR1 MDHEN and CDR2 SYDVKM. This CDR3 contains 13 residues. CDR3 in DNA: TGTGCCAGCAGGGCGGGAGAGAACACTGAAGCTTTCTTT. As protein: CASRAGENTEAFF.

DNA for the CDR3: TGTGCCAGCAGTTTTAATTTACTAGCGGGGGGCAATGAGCAGTTCTTC. Amino acids: CASSFNLLAGGNEQFF. V and J are TRBV27 and TRBJ2-1; 12 nucleotides line up with TRBD2. CDR3 size: 16 residues. Per germline, CDR1 MNHEY and CDR2 SMNVEV (reference sequence). J gave up 6 bases and V 3 bases, and 6 bases lay outside the gene matches.

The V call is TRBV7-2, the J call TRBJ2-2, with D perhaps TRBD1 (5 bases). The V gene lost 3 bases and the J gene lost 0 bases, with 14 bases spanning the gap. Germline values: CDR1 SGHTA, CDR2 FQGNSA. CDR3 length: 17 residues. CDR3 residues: CASSFPTDSANTGELFF. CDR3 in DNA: TGTGCCAGCAGCTTCCCGACCGACAGCGCGAACACCGGGGAGCTGTTTTTT.

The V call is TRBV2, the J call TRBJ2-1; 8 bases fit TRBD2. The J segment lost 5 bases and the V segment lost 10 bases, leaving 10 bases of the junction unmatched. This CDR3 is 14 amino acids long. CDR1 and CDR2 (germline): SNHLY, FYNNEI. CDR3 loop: CAISEVAGHNEQFF. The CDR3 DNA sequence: TGTGCCATTTCGGAGGTAGCGGGGCACAATGAGCAGTTCTTC.

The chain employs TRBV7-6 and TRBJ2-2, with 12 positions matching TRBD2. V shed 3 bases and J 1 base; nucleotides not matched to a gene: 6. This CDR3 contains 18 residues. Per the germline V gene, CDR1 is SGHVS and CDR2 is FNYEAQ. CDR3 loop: CASSFGLAGPKNTGELFF. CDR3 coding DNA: TGTGCCAGCAGCTTCGGACTAGCGGGGCCAAAGAACACCGGGGAGCTGTTTTTT.

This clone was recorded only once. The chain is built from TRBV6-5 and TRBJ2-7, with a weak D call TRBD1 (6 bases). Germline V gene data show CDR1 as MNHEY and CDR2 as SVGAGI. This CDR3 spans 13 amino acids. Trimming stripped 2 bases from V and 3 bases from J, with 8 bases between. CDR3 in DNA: TGTGCCAGCAGTTACGGGGGCAGCTACGAGCAGTACTTC. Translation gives CASSYGGSYEQYF.

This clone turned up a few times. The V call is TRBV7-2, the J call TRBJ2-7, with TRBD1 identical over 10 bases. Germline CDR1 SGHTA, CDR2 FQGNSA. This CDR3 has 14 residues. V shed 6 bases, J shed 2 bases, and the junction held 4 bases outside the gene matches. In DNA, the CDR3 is TGTGCCAGCAGTGACAGGGGGCTCACCTACGAGCAGTACTTC. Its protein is CASSDRGLTYEQYF.

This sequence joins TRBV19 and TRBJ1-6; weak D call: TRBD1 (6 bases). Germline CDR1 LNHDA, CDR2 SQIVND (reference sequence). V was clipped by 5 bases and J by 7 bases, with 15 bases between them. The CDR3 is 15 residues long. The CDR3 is CASSYKGQTNSPLHF. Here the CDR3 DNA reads TGTGCCAGTAGTTATAAAGGACAGACAAATTCACCCCTCCACTTT.

This CDR3 is CASSKGGQKHLSYEQYF. CDR3 bases: TGTGCCAGCAGCAAAGGTGGACAGAAGCACTTATCCTACGAGCAGTACTTC. The chain combines TRBV21-1 with TRBJ2-7; the D call in the table, TRBD1, was not verified against the DNA. TRBV21-1 is a pseudogene segment. CDR3 length equals 17 residues.

CDR3 protein: CASSYGQGEDGYTF. CDR3 coding DNA: TGTGCCAGCAGTTACGGACAGGGGGAGGATGGCTACACCTTC. This sequence joins TRBV6-5 and TRBJ1-2, with 10 bases identical to TRBD1. The CDR3 has 14 residues. V trimming: 2 bases; J trimming: 6 bases; junction bases outside the gene matches: 3. Germline-derived CDR1 and CDR2 are MNHEY and SVGAGI.

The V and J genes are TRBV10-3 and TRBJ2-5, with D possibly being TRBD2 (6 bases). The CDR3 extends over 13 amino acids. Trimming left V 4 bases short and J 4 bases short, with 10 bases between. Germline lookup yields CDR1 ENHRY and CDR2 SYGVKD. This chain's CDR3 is CAISVGGVETQYF. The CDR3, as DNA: TGTGCCATCAGTGTCGGAGGGGTAGAGACCCAGTACTTC.

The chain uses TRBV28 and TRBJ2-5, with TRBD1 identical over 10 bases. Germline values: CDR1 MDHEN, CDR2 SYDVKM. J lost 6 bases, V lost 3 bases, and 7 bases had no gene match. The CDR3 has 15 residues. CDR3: CASSLSTGGWQTQYF. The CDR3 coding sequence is TGTGCCAGCAGTTTGTCGACAGGGGGCTGGCAGACCCAGTACTTC.

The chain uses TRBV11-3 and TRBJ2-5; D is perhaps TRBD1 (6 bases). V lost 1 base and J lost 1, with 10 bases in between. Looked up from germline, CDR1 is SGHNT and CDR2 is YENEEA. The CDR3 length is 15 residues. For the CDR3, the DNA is TGTGCCAGCAGCTTAGCTGGGGGCCTCCAAGAGACCCAGTACTTC. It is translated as CASSLAGGLQETQYF. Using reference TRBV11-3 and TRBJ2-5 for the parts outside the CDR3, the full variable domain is EAGVVQSPRYKIIEKKQPVAFWCNPISGHNTLYWYLQNLGQGPELLIRYENEEAVDDSQLPKDRFSAERLKGVDSTLKIQPAELGDSAVYLCASSLAGGLQETQYFGPGTRLLVL.

CDR3 coding DNA: TGCGCCAGCAGCTGGGGGACTAGCGGGGAGGGTCGGGAGACCCAGTACTTC. This encodes CASSWGTSGEGRETQYF. The chain combines TRBV5-1 with TRBJ2-5; the match to TRBD2 covers 13 bases. Germline-derived CDR1 and CDR2 are SGHRS and YFSETQ. With 3 bases clipped from V and 5 bases from J, the junction kept 10 bases outside the gene matches. This CDR3 has 17 residues. The variable domain in full, with the rest retrieved from reference TRBV5-1 and TRBJ2-5, is KAGVTQTPRYLIKTRGQQVTLSCSPISGHRSVSWYQQTPGQGLQFLFEYFSETQRNKGNFPGRFSGRQFSNSRSEMNVSTLELGDSALYLCASSWGTSGEGRETQYFGPGTRLLVL.

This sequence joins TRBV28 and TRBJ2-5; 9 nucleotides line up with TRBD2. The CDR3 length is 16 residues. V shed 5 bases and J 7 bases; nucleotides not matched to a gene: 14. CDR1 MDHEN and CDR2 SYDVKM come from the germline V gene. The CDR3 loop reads CASSPRGSGGPGTQYF. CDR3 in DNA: TGTGCCAGCAGTCCACGTGGTAGCGGGGGACCCGGGACCCAGTACTTC.

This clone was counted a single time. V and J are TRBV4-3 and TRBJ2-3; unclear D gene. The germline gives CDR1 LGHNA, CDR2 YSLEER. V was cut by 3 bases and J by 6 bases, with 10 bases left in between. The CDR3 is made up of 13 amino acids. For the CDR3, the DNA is TGCGCCAGCAGCCATCCCCTCGAGGATACGCAGTATTTT. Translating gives CASSHPLEDTQYF.

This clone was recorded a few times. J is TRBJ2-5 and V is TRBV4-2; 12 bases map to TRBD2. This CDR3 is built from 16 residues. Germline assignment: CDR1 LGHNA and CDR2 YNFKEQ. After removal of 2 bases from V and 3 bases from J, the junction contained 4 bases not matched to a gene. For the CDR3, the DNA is TGTGCCAGCAGCCAACCTAGCGGGGGGGGCGAAGAGACCCAGTACTTC. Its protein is CASSQPSGGGEETQYF.

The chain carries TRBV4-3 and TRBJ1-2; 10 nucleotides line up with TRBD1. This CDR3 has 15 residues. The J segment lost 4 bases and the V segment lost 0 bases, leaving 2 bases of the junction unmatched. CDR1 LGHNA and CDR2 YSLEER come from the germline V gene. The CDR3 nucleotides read TGCGCCAGCAGCCAAGAATGGACAGGGGGCTATGGCTACACCTTC. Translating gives CASSQEWTGGYGYTF.

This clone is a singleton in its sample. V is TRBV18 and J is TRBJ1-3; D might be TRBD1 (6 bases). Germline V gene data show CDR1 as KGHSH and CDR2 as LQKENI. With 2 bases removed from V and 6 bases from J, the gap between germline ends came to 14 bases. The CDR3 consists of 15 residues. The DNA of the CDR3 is TGTGCCAGCTCACCAACGCTGGGGGCGGAAAACACCATATATTTT. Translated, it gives CASSPTLGAENTIYF. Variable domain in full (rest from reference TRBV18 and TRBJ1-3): NAGVMQNPRHLVRRRGQEARLRCSPMKGHSHVYWYRQLPEEGLKFMVYLQKENIIDESGMPKERFSAEFPKEGPSILRIQQVVRGDSAAYFCASSPTLGAENTIYFGEGSWLTVV.

The CDR3 loop reads CASSGGRDPYEQYF. The CDR3 DNA sequence: TGTGCCAGCAGTGGGGGGAGGGACCCCTACGAGCAGTACTTC. This rearrangement joins TRBV5-4 to TRBJ2-7; 7 nucleotides align to TRBD2. Germline-derived CDR1 and CDR2 are SGHNT and YYREEE (reference sequence). The J segment lost 2 bases and the V segment lost 5 bases, leaving 7 bases of the junction unmatched. The CDR3 is made up of 14 amino acids.

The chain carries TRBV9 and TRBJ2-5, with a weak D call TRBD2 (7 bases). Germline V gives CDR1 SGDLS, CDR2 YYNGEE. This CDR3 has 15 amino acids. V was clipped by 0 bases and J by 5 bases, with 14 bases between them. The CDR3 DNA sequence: TGTGCCAGCAGCGTAGACGCGGGGGCCGTGGAGACCCAGTACTTC. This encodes CASSVDAGAVETQYF.

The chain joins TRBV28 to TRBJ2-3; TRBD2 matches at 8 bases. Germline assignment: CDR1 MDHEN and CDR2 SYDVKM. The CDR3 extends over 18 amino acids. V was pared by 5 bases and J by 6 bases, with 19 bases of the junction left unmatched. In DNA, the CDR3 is TGTGCCAGCAGTCCCAAGGCCACCGCGGGGGGCCTTCGGGATACGCAGTATTTT. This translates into CASSPKATAGGLRDTQYF.